This note documents a single T cell receptor (beta chain) sequence. While infection was still active, Seattle patients were enrolled and then followed longitudinally. The sample comes from a study of blood T cell repertoires in COVID-19. As for the study in general: The United States, Italy and Spain were the sources of the acute and convalescent COVID-19 samples. Nucleic acid was either cDNA or gDNA, and it came from T cells, B-cell-depleted T cells, or PBMCs.

This table comes from immunoSEQ multiplex PCR, and its TCRdb copy is limited to in-frame clones, with some not included. The table has some 250,000 clones, 75% to 85% seen once. Germline CDR1 reads SGHDN; CDR2 reads FVKESK. This CDR3 has 17 residues. J was trimmed by 4 bases and V by 3 bases; bases with no gene match: 14. The TCR comes from an elderly woman with COVID-19, enrolled during active disease. The specimen sequenced was peripheral blood. The rearrangement joins TRBV14 to TRBJ2-5; 7 positions match TRBD2. The CDR3 here is CASSQGSTSTGRETQYF. The DNA of the CDR3 is TGTGCCAGCAGCCAGGGGTCGACTAGCACCGGGAGAGAGACCCAGTACTTC.